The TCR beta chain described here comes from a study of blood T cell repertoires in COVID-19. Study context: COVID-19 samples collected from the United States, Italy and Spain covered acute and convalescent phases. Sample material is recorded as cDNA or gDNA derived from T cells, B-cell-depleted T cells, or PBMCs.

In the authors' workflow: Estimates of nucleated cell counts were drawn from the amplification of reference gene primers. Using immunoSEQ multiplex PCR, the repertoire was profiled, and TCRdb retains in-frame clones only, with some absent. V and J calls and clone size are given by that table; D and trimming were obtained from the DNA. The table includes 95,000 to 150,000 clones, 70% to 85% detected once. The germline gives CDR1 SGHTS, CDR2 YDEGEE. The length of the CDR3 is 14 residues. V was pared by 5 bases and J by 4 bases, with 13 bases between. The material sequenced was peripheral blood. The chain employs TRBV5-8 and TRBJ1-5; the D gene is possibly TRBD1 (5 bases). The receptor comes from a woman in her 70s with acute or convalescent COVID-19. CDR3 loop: CASRGGLTNQPQHF. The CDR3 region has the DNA TGTGCCAGCAGGGGGGGACTTACTAATCAGCCCCAGCATTTT.